This TCR beta chain is drawn from a study of blood T cell repertoires in COVID-19. Study overall: Sites in the United States, Italy and Spain provided acute and convalescent COVID-19 samples.

The CDR3 covers 14 residues. After removal of 3 bases from V and 10 bases from J, the junction contained 7 bases not matched to a gene. In germline, CDR1 is SGHRS, CDR2 YFSETQ. Original handling: Estimation of nucleated cell counts relied on the amplification of reference gene primers. Profiling relied on immunoSEQ multiplex PCR, and the TCRdb table lists in-frame clones only, not all of them. V, J and clone size are taken as reported in that table, and D and trimming were inferred from the DNA itself. This table holds roughly 320,000 clones, 70% to 90% found once. This clonotype was obtained from a human donor in a cohort sampled during active COVID-19. Sequenced material: peripheral blood. This chain connects TRBV5-1 to TRBJ1-6; 7 bases align to TRBD1. The CDR3 loop is CASSSTGEGSPLHF. Written as DNA, the CDR3 is TGCGCCAGCAGCTCAACAGGGGAAGGGTCACCCCTCCACTTT. Combining the CDR3 with reference TRBV5-1 and TRBJ1-6 gives the whole variable domain KAGVTQTPRYLIKTRGQQVTLSCSPISGHRSVSWYQQTPGQGLQFLFEYFSETQRNKGNFPGRFSGRQFSNSRSEMNVSTLELGDSALYLCASSSTGEGSPLHFGNGTRLTVT.